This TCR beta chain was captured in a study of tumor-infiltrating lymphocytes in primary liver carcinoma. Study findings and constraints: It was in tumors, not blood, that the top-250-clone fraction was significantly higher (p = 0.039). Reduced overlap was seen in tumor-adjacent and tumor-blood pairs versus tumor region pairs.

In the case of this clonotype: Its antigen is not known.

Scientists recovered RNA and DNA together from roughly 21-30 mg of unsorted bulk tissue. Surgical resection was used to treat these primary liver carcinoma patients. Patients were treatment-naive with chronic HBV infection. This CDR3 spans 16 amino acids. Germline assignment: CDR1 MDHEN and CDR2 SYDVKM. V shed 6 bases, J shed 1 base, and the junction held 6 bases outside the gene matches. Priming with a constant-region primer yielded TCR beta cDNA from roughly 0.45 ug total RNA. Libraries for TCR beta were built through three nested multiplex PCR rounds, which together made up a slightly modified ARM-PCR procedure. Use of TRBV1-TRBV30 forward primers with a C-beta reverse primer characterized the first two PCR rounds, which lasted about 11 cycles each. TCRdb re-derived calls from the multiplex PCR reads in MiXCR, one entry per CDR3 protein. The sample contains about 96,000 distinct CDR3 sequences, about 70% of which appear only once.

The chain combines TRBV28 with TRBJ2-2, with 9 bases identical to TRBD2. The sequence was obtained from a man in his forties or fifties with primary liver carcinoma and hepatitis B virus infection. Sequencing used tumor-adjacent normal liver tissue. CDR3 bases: TGTGCCAGCAGCTTAACAGCGGGAGGGAACACCGGGGAGCTGTTTTTT. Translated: CASSLTAGGNTGELFF.